This is a list of T cell receptor beta chains from one sample in a study of memory CD4+ T cells and cytomegalovirus serostatus. Profiled with immunoSEQ multiplex PCR; TCRdb holds only in-frame clones, not every one. The data show 45,000 to 65,000 clones, around 80% seen once. Material for sequencing was memory CD4+ T cells from blood. The receptors shown here come from an adult in good health and CMV-seropositive. The CDR3 runs from the conserved cysteine through the conserved F or W. The D gene is left open where the match is weak. Where a row states a size, it is once, few, many or the class of an expanded clone; other rows omit it.

d_call: .
j_call: TRBJ1-4
v_call: TRBV28
clone_size: .
cdr3_length: 11
cdr3_nt: TGTGCCAGCCGGGACCCTGAAAAACTGTTTTTT
cdr3_aa: CASRDPEKLFF

d_call: TRBD2
j_call: TRBJ2-1
v_call: TRBV7-9
clone_size: .
cdr3_length: 15
cdr3_nt: TGTGCCAGCAGCCCAAAACAGCGACTAGCGACTGAGCAGTTCTTC
cdr3_aa: CASSPKQRLATEQFF

d_call: .
j_call: TRBJ1-3
v_call: TRBV7-8
clone_size: .
cdr3_length: 15
cdr3_nt: TGTGCCAGCAGCTTAGCGCGGGCAGGTGGAAACACCATATATTTT
cdr3_aa: CASSLARAGGNTIYF

d_call: TRBD1
j_call: TRBJ2-7
v_call: TRBV28
clone_size: .
cdr3_length: 15
cdr3_nt: TGTGCCAGCAGTAAAGCCGGGACAGGGGGCGCCGAGCAGTACTTC
cdr3_aa: CASSKAGTGGAEQYF

d_call: TRBD2
j_call: TRBJ2-3
v_call: TRBV5-1
clone_size: .
cdr3_length: 14
cdr3_nt: TGCGCCAGCAGCTTGGGGGGGGGACCAGATACGCAGTATTTT
cdr3_aa: CASSLGGGPDTQYF

d_call: .
j_call: TRBJ1-1
v_call: TRBV4-1
clone_size: few
cdr3_length: 12
cdr3_nt: TGCGCCAGCAGCCGAGGGAACACTGAAGCTTTCTTT
cdr3_aa: CASSRGNTEAFF

d_call: .
j_call: TRBJ2-3
v_call: TRBV28
clone_size: .
cdr3_length: 15
cdr3_nt: TGTGCCAGCAGTACCCCCGGACTAACTACAGATACGCAGTATTTT
cdr3_aa: CASSTPGLTTDTQYF

d_call: .
j_call: TRBJ1-6
v_call: TRBV18
clone_size: .
cdr3_length: 14
cdr3_nt: TGTGCCAGCTCACCGGGGGGATCTTATTCACCCCTCCACTTT
cdr3_aa: CASSPGGSYSPLHF

d_call: .
j_call: TRBJ1-5
v_call: TRBV5-8
clone_size: .
cdr3_length: 16
cdr3_nt: TGTGCCAGCAGCTTTAAGGGGAGCGGGAGCAATCAGCCCCAGCATTTT
cdr3_aa: CASSFKGSGSNQPQHF

d_call: .
j_call: TRBJ2-5
v_call: TRBV28
clone_size: .
cdr3_length: 13
cdr3_nt: TGTGCCAGCCGGAAGGCGGGGAGAGAGACCCAGTACTTC
cdr3_aa: CASRKAGRETQYF